This T cell receptor (beta chain) came from a study of somatic mutations in cytotoxic T cells in rheumatoid arthritis. Regarding the study as a whole: The study found no significant difference in CD8+ T-cell clonality between rheumatoid arthritis patients and age-matched healthy controls. Exceedance of 20% of CD8+ cells by the largest CD8+ clone occurred in 8 of 65 patients.

Worth noting for this clone: Its antigen is currently unknown.

The table came from immunoSEQ multiplex PCR; TCRdb's copy has only in-frame clones and leaves some out. The sample has 8,500 to 11,000 clones, around 81% seen once. Per germline, CDR1 SGHAT and CDR2 FQNNGV. The CDR3 runs 19 residues. V was clipped by 3 bases and J by 3 bases; unmatched bases: 8. The material sequenced was CD8+ T cells sorted from blood. This clonotype originated in a woman between 45 and 65 years old in good health. The chain uses TRBV11-2 and TRBJ2-2, with 15 positions matching TRBD2. The CDR3 coding sequence is TGTGCCAGCAGCTTGGTTACGCGGACTAGCGGGGGGGACACCGGGGAGCTGTTTTTT. Translation gives CASSLVTRTSGGDTGELFF. Looking up the rest from reference TRBV11-2 and TRBJ2-2 gives the full variable domain: EAGVAQSPRYKIIEKRQSVAFWCNPISGHATLYWYQQILGQGPKLLIQFQNNGVVDDSQLPKDRFSAERLKGVDSTLKIQPAKLEDSAVYLCASSLVTRTSGGDTGELFFGEGSRLTVL.